This TCR beta chain was recovered during a study of regulatory and conventional T cells in RAG deficiency. Overall study results and limits: In Omenn syndrome, Treg and Tconv repertoires overlapped >90%.

The repertoire was sequenced with immunoSEQ multiplex PCR; TCRdb's copy has only in-frame clones and lacks some. The data hold about 7,100 clones, with under 95% observed a single time. As concerns this clone: What it recognizes is unknown. One end of the junction fails to match germline, which may point to a read error.

The sorted regulatory T cells were CD4+, CD25-high and CD127-low, with genomic DNA sequenced. This sample was shared with a second study, whose subject was regulatory T cells. That report adds: Amplification used 52 TRBV primers and 13 TRBJ primers.

Sequencing input: CD127- CD25+ CD4+ Tregs sorted from blood. The TCR sequence derives from a human donor in good health.

The CDR3 here is CASSLATRKISGANVLAF. The CDR3 region has the DNA TGTGCCAGCAGCTTAGCCACGAGGAAAATCTCTGGGGCCAACGTCCTGGCTTTC. The J gene is TRBJ2-6, the V gene TRBV7-9, with a weak D call TRBD1 (5 bases). Germline V gives CDR1 SEHNR, CDR2 FQNEAQ (reference sequence). This CDR3 comprises 18 residues.